The clone carrying this T cell receptor (beta chain) showed up just a few times. The antigen remains undetermined. A process of 5'RACE template switching, which added a universal primer site and UMIs, was used to make TCR cDNA. One entry per CDR3 protein, called by TCRdb with MiXCR from the 5' RACE reads. The sample lists 120,000 or so distinct CDR3 sequences, roughly 15% occurring once. This entry is derived from a study of T cells after yellow fever vaccination. Study summary: The SMART-Seq v4 Ultra Low Input method served to prepare the low-cell-number fractions.

Study-wide points: FACS-sorted repertoires could harbor abundant contaminating bulk-population clonotypes.

The receptor comes from a young man who received the YFV17D yellow fever vaccine. The sequenced sample was CD8+ T cells sorted from PBMCs, obtained 5 days after the yellow fever booster vaccination.

Here the CDR3 reads CASSAGVFAGGSTDTQYF. CDR3 nucleotides: TGTGCCAGCAGCGCCGGGGTGTTTGCGGGGGGGAGCACAGATACGCAGTATTTT. This chain connects TRBV7-3 to TRBJ2-3; TRBD2 aligns across 9 bases. This CDR3 is 18 amino acids long. Germline V gives CDR1 SGHTA, CDR2 FQGTGA. V shed 5 bases, J shed 0 bases, and the junction held 12 bases outside the gene matches.